One and the same sample provided the 30 T cell receptor beta chains below, sequenced in a study of T cell repertoires in ileal Crohn's disease. This table comes from immunoSEQ multiplex PCR, and its TCRdb copy is limited to in-frame clones, with some not included. The sample carries about 3,400 clones, about 84% recorded once. Time point here: neoterminal ileum biopsy at postoperative endoscopy, about 6 months after surgery. Sequenced input: ileal tissue. These receptor sequences come from an adult with Crohn's disease.

The chain recombines TRBV9 with TRBJ2-1, with 12 bases fitting TRBD2. CDR1 and CDR2 (germline): SGDLS, YYNGEE. Trimming removed 3 bases from V and 10 bases from J; junction bases left unmatched: 11. CDR3 length: 16 residues. The CDR3: CASSEALTSGRPEQFF. The CDR3 DNA reads as TGTGCCAGCAGCGAAGCGCTGACTAGCGGGAGACCCGAGCAGTTCTTC.

The chain employs TRBV7-9 and TRBJ2-1; TRBD2 matches at 7 bases. Germline CDR1 SEHNR, CDR2 FQNEAQ (reference sequence). With V trimmed by 4 bases and J by 2 bases, 8 bases remained unmatched. This CDR3 has 16 amino acids. CDR3 region: CASSSGGGNTYNEQFF. In DNA form, the CDR3 reads TGTGCCAGCAGCTCCGGGGGAGGGAACACCTACAATGAGCAGTTCTTC.

The V and J genes are TRBV5-4 and TRBJ1-6; D gene ambiguous. The CDR3 extends over 14 amino acids. From germline, CDR1 is SGHNT and CDR2 YYREEE (reference sequence). V was pared by 2 bases and J by 6 bases, with 9 bases between. CDR3 sequence: CASSFGVPNSPLHF. As DNA, the CDR3 is TGTGCCAGCAGCTTCGGAGTTCCTAATTCACCCCTCCACTTT.

The V call is TRBV7-9, the J call TRBJ1-2, with TRBD1 as a possible D gene (6 bases). CDR1 is SEHNR, CDR2 FQNEAQ, per germline (reference sequence). This CDR3 comprises 15 residues. Between the trimmed V and J ends, which lost 7 bases and 3 bases, there was a span of 18 bases. CDR3 loop: CASTLRTDFDYGYTF. The CDR3 region has the DNA TGTGCCAGCACCTTGCGGACAGACTTTGACTATGGCTACACCTTC.

The V gene is TRBV11-2, the J gene TRBJ2-7; 10 positions agree with TRBD1. Germline trimming cut 0 bases from V and 2 bases from J; bases unmatched to any gene: 10. Germline assignment: CDR1 SGHAT and CDR2 FQNNGV. The CDR3 covers 18 residues. CDR3 coding DNA: TGTGCCAGCAGCTTAGATCCGGAGGACAGGGGGAGAACCTACGAGCAGTACTTC. This encodes CASSLDPEDRGRTYEQYF.

This chain uses TRBV18 with TRBJ2-5; 8 bases are shared with TRBD1. After removal of 2 bases from V and 11 bases from J, the junction contained 13 bases not matched to a gene. CDR1 KGHSH and CDR2 LQKENI come from the germline V gene. This CDR3 is 15 amino acids long. The CDR3 DNA is TGTGCCAGCTCACCATCGACAGGGGACAGGCTGGCTCAGTACTTC. Protein product: CASSPSTGDRLAQYF.

Regarding this clone: Other nucleotide sequences in the sample specify the same CDR3. The J gene is TRBJ2-2, the V gene TRBV9; TRBD2 aligns across 14 bases. After removal of 0 bases from V and 1 base from J, the junction contained 2 bases not matched to a gene. The CDR3 has 18 residues. Germline CDR1 SGDLS, CDR2 YYNGEE. In DNA, the CDR3 is TGTGCCAGCAGCGTAGGACTAGCGGGAGGGGGGAACACCGGGGAGCTGTTTTTT. Its translation: CASSVGLAGGGNTGELFF.

The rearrangement links TRBV28 to TRBJ1-4, with 8 bases fitting TRBD1. CDR1 is MDHEN, CDR2 SYDVKM, per germline. The CDR3 has 12 amino acids. This chain's CDR3 is CATGDTNEKLFF. CDR3 nucleotide sequence: TGTGCGACAGGGGATACTAATGAAAAACTGTTTTTT.

The chain is built from TRBV28 and TRBJ1-4; D is undetermined. CDR3 length equals 11 residues. Trimming removed 7 bases at V and 9 bases at J, with 9 bases between. Germline values: CDR1 MDHEN, CDR2 SYDVKM. The CDR3 loop reads CASTQAQKLFF. In DNA, the CDR3 is TGTGCCAGCACCCAGGCCCAAAAACTGTTTTTT. The full variable domain, in which reference TRBV28 and TRBJ1-4 provide the parts outside the CDR3, is DVKVTQSSRYLVKRTGEKVFLECVQDMDHENMFWYRQDPGLGLRLIYFSYDVKMKEKGDIPEGYSVSREKKERFSLILESASTNQTSMYLCASTQAQKLFFGSGTQLSVL.

The gene calls are TRBV14 and TRBJ1-4; TRBD1 aligns across 8 bases. The junction had 8 bases not matched to a gene; V was cut back by 5 bases and J by 6 bases. The CDR3 length is 15 residues. The germline CDR1 and CDR2 sequences are SGHDN and FVKESK. CDR3 sequence reads: CASSSLGTGDEKLFF. In nucleotides, the CDR3 is TGTGCCAGCAGCTCCCTCGGGACAGGAGATGAAAAACTGTTTTTT.

This clone has just a few counts. This chain uses TRBV4-3 with TRBJ1-2; a weak D match, TRBD1 (5 bases). V dropped 0 bases and J dropped 10 bases, with 18 bases sitting between them. The CDR3 covers 15 residues. Germline CDR1 and CDR2: LGHNA and YSLEER. Here the CDR3 DNA reads TGCGCCAGCAGCCAAGATCGGGGGAGGAAGGGTATCTACACCTTC. Protein sequence: CASSQDRGRKGIYTF.

The chain couples TRBV5-6 to TRBJ1-5, with D possibly TRBD1 on 5 matching bases. Germline CDR1 reads SGHDT; CDR2 reads YYEEEE. The CDR3 loop spans 13 amino acids. Trimming shortened V by 4 bases and J by 5 bases, and 10 bases separated the two germline ends. CDR3: CASSQGPDQPQHF. Written as DNA, the CDR3 is TGTGCCAGCAGCCAGGGCCCCGATCAGCCCCAGCATTTT.

The chain couples TRBV29-1 to TRBJ1-1, with D possibly matching TRBD1 (5 bases). V was trimmed by 6 bases and J by 10 bases, leaving 21 bases between them. In germline, CDR1 is SQVTM, CDR2 ANQGSEA. This CDR3 has 13 amino acids. CDR3 coding DNA: TGCAGCGTCGCTCACGGAAGTCGGGGGGGAGCTTTCTTT. Protein: CSVAHGSRGGAFF.

The chain couples TRBV6-5 to TRBJ2-7; possibly TRBD2 for D (7 bases). V shed 9 bases and J shed 2 bases, with 20 bases lying between them. The CDR3 is 15 residues long. Germline values: CDR1 MNHEY, CDR2 SVGAGI. The CDR3 sequence is CASTTGGAGPYEQYF. The CDR3 DNA sequence: TGTGCCAGTACCACGGGGGGCGCGGGACCCTACGAGCAGTACTTC.

V is TRBV5-1 and J is TRBJ1-1, with D unresolved. The CDR3 runs to 14 residues. Trimming cost V 5 bases and J 4 bases, with 15 bases left between them. Germline values: CDR1 SGHRS, CDR2 YFSETQ. Here the CDR3 reads CASRYGSRGTEAFF. CDR3 DNA sequence: TGCGCCAGCAGATACGGCTCCCGGGGCACTGAAGCTTTCTTT.

The table lists this clone with a few counts. The gene calls are TRBV4-1 and TRBJ1-2; TRBD1 is a possible D gene (5 bases). From germline, CDR1 is MGHRA and CDR2 YSYEKL. The CDR3 has 14 residues. The V end was cut by 1 base, the J end by 6 bases, with 12 bases between. The chain's CDR3 is CASSQVGGVDGYTF. Here the CDR3 DNA reads TGCGCCAGCAGCCAAGTTGGAGGGGTTGATGGCTACACCTTC.

V is TRBV6-1 and J is TRBJ1-5; a weak D match, TRBD1 (5 bases). Looked up from germline, CDR1 is MNHNS and CDR2 is SASEGT. The V and J ends lost 7 bases and 6 bases respectively, with 13 bases between them. The CDR3 is 13 residues long. CDR3 in DNA: TGTGCCAGCATGGGCAGGGAGGTTCAGCCCCAGCATTTT. Amino acid sequence: CASMGREVQPQHF.

CDR3 DNA: TGTGCCAGCAGCTACACGACTAGCGGAAATGAGCAGTTCTTC. This sequence encodes CASSYTTSGNEQFF. This chain connects TRBV7-3 to TRBJ2-1, with 9 positions matching TRBD2. This CDR3 has 14 residues. After removal of 4 bases from V and 7 bases from J, the junction contained 5 bases not matched to a gene. Per germline, CDR1 SGHTA and CDR2 FQGTGA.

This clone was recorded a few times. Other DNA sequences in the same sample also yield this CDR3. This chain joins TRBV6-5 and TRBJ2-1; TRBD2 matches 9 bases. CDR3 length equals 15 residues. The V segment lost 0 bases and the J segment 5 bases; nucleotides outside the gene matches: 2. The germline CDR1 and CDR2 sequences are MNHEY and SVGAGI. CDR3 loop: CASSYSTSGNNEQFF. Written as DNA, the CDR3 is TGTGCCAGCAGTTACTCGACTAGCGGTAACAATGAGCAGTTCTTC.

V is TRBV5-4 and J is TRBJ1-5; D not certain. Germline loops: CDR1 SGHNT, CDR2 YYREEE (reference sequence). V dropped 0 bases and J dropped 4 bases, with 5 bases sitting between them. This CDR3 comprises 13 residues. The CDR3 DNA reads as TGTGCCAGCAGCTTGGGCAGTAATCAGCCCCAGCATTTT. Its translation: CASSLGSNQPQHF.

The chain employs TRBV27 and TRBJ2-1, with 7 bases matching TRBD1. This CDR3 contains 12 residues. Germline-derived CDR1 and CDR2 are MNHEY and SMNVEV (reference sequence). V lost 7 bases to trimming and J lost 10 bases; unmatched junction nucleotides: 7. For the CDR3, the DNA is TGTGCCAGCAAACGACAGGGAAGCGAGCAGTTCTTC. Its translation: CASKRQGSEQFF.

V and J are TRBV9 and TRBJ2-1; 14 nucleotides match TRBD2. V trimming: 3 bases; J trimming: 10 bases; junction bases outside the gene matches: 24. The CDR3 runs 21 residues. Germline V lookup: CDR1 SGDLS, CDR2 YYNGEE. The chain's CDR3 is CASSDPSLTSGGVSVNGEQFF. DNA of the CDR3: TGTGCCAGCAGCGACCCCTCCCTGACTAGCGGGGGGGTGTCGGTGAACGGGGAGCAGTTCTTC.

The gene calls are TRBV6-1 and TRBJ2-7; 7 positions match TRBD2. The germline CDR1 and CDR2 sequences are MNHNS and SASEGT. J was trimmed by 1 base and V by 1 base; bases with no gene match: 7. The CDR3 runs 16 residues. This CDR3 is CASSEGVGEGSYEQYF. The CDR3 DNA reads as TGTGCCAGCAGTGAAGGGGTGGGGGAGGGGTCCTACGAGCAGTACTTC.

The chain has TRBV19 and TRBJ2-7; 7 bases fit TRBD2. The V gene's germline CDR1 is LNHDA and CDR2 SQIVND (reference sequence). V trimming: 4 bases; J trimming: 0 bases; junction bases outside the gene matches: 3. The CDR3 loop spans 14 amino acids. CDR3 in DNA: TGTGCCAGTAGTAAGGGCGGGAGCTCCTACGAGCAGTACTTC. Its translation: CASSKGGSSYEQYF.

The chain is built from TRBV7-8 and TRBJ2-7; TRBD2 matches 8 bases. Per germline, CDR1 SGHVS and CDR2 FQNEAQ. There are 18 residues in the CDR3. Trimming at V came to 3 bases and at J to 2 bases, leaving 15 bases not matched to a gene. The CDR3 nucleotides read TGTGCCAGCAGCTTCGCCCACGTAACTAGCGGAGGAACCTACGAGCAGTACTTC. It translates to CASSFAHVTSGGTYEQYF.

The genes are TRBV27 and TRBJ2-1, with a weak D call TRBD2 (5 bases). The CDR3 length is 15 residues. The V gene's germline CDR1 is MNHEY and CDR2 SMNVEV (reference sequence). The V and J ends lost 2 bases and 0 bases respectively, with 8 bases between them. CDR3 bases: TGTGCCAGCAGTTTAATCAGCGGCTCCTACAATGAGCAGTTCTTC. Amino acids: CASSLISGSYNEQFF.

CDR3 DNA sequence: TGTGCCAGCAGTGGCCGGGACAGGGCGGGTGAGCAGTACTTC. Amino acid sequence: CASSGRDRAGEQYF. The rearrangement links TRBV6-1 to TRBJ2-7; 9 nucleotides align to TRBD1. This CDR3 region has 14 residues. Germline CDR1 is MNHNS and CDR2 is SASEGT. V shed 4 bases, J shed 7 bases, and the junction held 8 bases outside the gene matches.

The CDR3 loop is CASSYSGVGTEAFF. The CDR3, as DNA: TGTGCCAGCAGTTACTCAGGGGTGGGCACTGAAGCTTTCTTT. The chain combines TRBV6-5 with TRBJ1-1; D possibly corresponds to TRBD1 (5 bases). CDR3 length equals 14 residues. The V gene's germline CDR1 is MNHEY and CDR2 SVGAGI. V lost 0 bases, J lost 4 bases, and 9 bases lay in between.

The chain has TRBV19 and TRBJ2-2; 8 nucleotides agree with TRBD2. V dropped 5 bases and J dropped 4; count of bases not matched to a gene: 12. Germline CDR1 reads LNHDA; CDR2 reads SQIVND (reference sequence). The CDR3 length is 17 residues. The CDR3 bases are TGTGCCAGTAGTCCGGAGAGGCTAGCGGGCGTCACCGGGGAGCTGTTTTTT. Translating gives CASSPERLAGVTGELFF. Complete variable domain (other parts from reference TRBV19 and TRBJ2-2): DGGITQSPKYLFRKEGQNVTLSCEQNLNHDAMYWYRQDPGQGLRLIYYSQIVNDFQKGDIAEGYSVSREKKESFPLTVTSAQKNPTAFYLCASSPERLAGVTGELFFGEGSRLTVL.

The genes are TRBV10-3 and TRBJ1-4; D is ambiguous. Germline loops: CDR1 ENHRY, CDR2 SYGVKD. The CDR3 length is 15 residues. The V and J ends lost 0 bases and 8 bases respectively, with 13 bases between them. The DNA of the CDR3 is TGTGCCATCAGTGAGTCTCTAGGCAGCCCGGAAAAACTGTTTTTT. Encoded protein: CAISESLGSPEKLFF.